These T cell receptor beta chains were read from a single sample in a study of blood T cells in healthy people across ages. TCRdb called the 5' RACE reads again in MiXCR, with one record for every CDR3 protein. This table holds some 900,000 distinct CDR3 sequences, around 46% found once. Sequencing used blood. The receptors were sampled from a man aged 25 to 45 in good health. Both conserved end residues are part of each CDR3. Fields, in order: clone size, V gene, D gene, J gene, CDR3 protein, CDR3 DNA. A D gene is named only where the DNA matches it firmly. Only some rows state a clone size, as once, few, many or a class for expanded clones.

abundance: .; v_gene: TRBV20-1; d_gene: .; j_gene: TRBJ2-7; CDR3aa: CSARQGRSLEQYF; CDR3nt: TGCAGTGCTAGACAGGGGCGGAGCCTCGAGCAGTACTTC
abundance: .; v_gene: TRBV13; d_gene: .; j_gene: TRBJ1-5; CDR3aa: CASSLGSGSQPQHF; CDR3nt: TGTGCCAGCAGCTTAGGTTCGGGATCTCAGCCCCAGCATTTT
abundance: .; v_gene: TRBV2; d_gene: .; j_gene: TRBJ1-5; CDR3aa: CASDSRVGQPQHF; CDR3nt: TGTGCCAGCGACTCCAGGGTCGGTCAGCCCCAGCATTTT
abundance: few; v_gene: TRBV4-3; d_gene: .; j_gene: TRBJ2-1; CDR3aa: CASSPRKGGYNEQFF; CDR3nt: TGCGCCAGCAGCCCCCGGAAGGGTGGATACAATGAGCAGTTCTTC
abundance: .; v_gene: TRBV9; d_gene: .; j_gene: TRBJ2-3; CDR3aa: CASSPGAPTDTQYF; CDR3nt: TGTGCCAGCAGCCCCGGGGCTCCCACAGATACGCAGTATTTT
abundance: .; v_gene: TRBV27; d_gene: .; j_gene: TRBJ1-1; CDR3aa: CASSSPAPRNTEAFF; CDR3nt: TGTGCCAGCAGTTCTCCAGCTCCTAGAAACACTGAAGCTTTCTTT
abundance: .; v_gene: TRBV10-3; d_gene: TRBD1; j_gene: TRBJ1-4; CDR3aa: CATGQGSNEKLFF; CDR3nt: TGTGCCACCGGACAGGGATCAAATGAAAAACTGTTTTTT
abundance: few; v_gene: TRBV5-4; d_gene: TRBD1; j_gene: TRBJ1-3; CDR3aa: CASSLETGAGNTIYF; CDR3nt: TGTGCCAGCAGCTTGGAAACAGGGGCTGGAAACACCATATATTTT
abundance: few; v_gene: TRBV18; d_gene: .; j_gene: TRBJ2-4; CDR3aa: CASSPLGREDIQYF; CDR3nt: TGTGCCAGCTCACCCTTAGGCAGGGAGGACATTCAGTACTTC
abundance: few; v_gene: TRBV24-1; d_gene: .; j_gene: TRBJ2-6; CDR3aa: CATSAGAGANVLTF; CDR3nt: TGTGCCACCAGTGCGGGGGCTGGGGCCAACGTCCTGACTTTC
abundance: many; v_gene: TRBV7-9; d_gene: .; j_gene: TRBJ2-1; CDR3aa: CASSLSPHREQFF; CDR3nt: TGTGCCAGCAGCTTATCGCCCCACAGAGAGCAGTTCTTC
abundance: .; v_gene: TRBV19; d_gene: TRBD1; j_gene: TRBJ1-2; CDR3aa: CASSITGAEIYGYTF; CDR3nt: TGTGCCAGTAGTATCACAGGGGCCGAGATCTATGGCTACACCTTC
abundance: .; v_gene: TRBV7-2; d_gene: .; j_gene: TRBJ1-4; CDR3aa: CASSPGVSRTNEKLFF; CDR3nt: TGTGCCAGCAGCCCGGGGGTGTCTAGGACTAATGAAAAACTGTTTTTT
abundance: few; v_gene: TRBV10-3; d_gene: TRBD1; j_gene: TRBJ1-1; CDR3aa: CATAGQGANTEAFF; CDR3nt: TGTGCCACAGCCGGACAGGGGGCGAACACTGAAGCTTTCTTT
abundance: few; v_gene: TRBV6-1; d_gene: .; j_gene: TRBJ2-3; CDR3aa: CATSPGPNTDTQYF; CDR3nt: TGTGCCACCTCACCGGGACCGAACACAGATACGCAGTATTTT
abundance: .; v_gene: TRBV7-9; d_gene: .; j_gene: TRBJ2-3; CDR3aa: CASSLDTGGRTDTQYF; CDR3nt: TGTGCCAGCAGCTTAGACACGGGGGGCCGCACAGATACGCAGTATTTT
abundance: few; v_gene: TRBV28; d_gene: TRBD1; j_gene: TRBJ2-7; CDR3aa: CASSYNPGQGRYEQYF; CDR3nt: TGTGCCAGCAGTTACAACCCGGGACAGGGTCGATACGAGCAGTACTTC
abundance: few; v_gene: TRBV28; d_gene: TRBD1; j_gene: TRBJ2-7; CDR3aa: CASIPGDRTLEQYF; CDR3nt: TGTGCCAGCATTCCAGGGGACAGGACGCTGGAGCAGTACTTC
abundance: few; v_gene: TRBV5-4; d_gene: .; j_gene: TRBJ2-5; CDR3aa: CASSPVLGTYQETQYF; CDR3nt: TGTGCCAGCAGCCCCGTCTTGGGGACATACCAAGAGACCCAGTACTTC
abundance: .; v_gene: TRBV28; d_gene: .; j_gene: TRBJ2-4; CDR3aa: CASSSPRGIAKNIQYF; CDR3nt: TGTGCCAGTAGTTCCCCCCGGGGAATAGCCAAAAACATTCAGTACTTC
abundance: .; v_gene: TRBV6-1; d_gene: .; j_gene: TRBJ1-1; CDR3aa: CASLGVMNTEAFF; CDR3nt: TGTGCCAGCCTCGGGGTTATGAACACTGAAGCTTTCTTT
abundance: .; v_gene: TRBV27; d_gene: .; j_gene: TRBJ1-2; CDR3aa: CASSSYSSRGGYTF; CDR3nt: TGTGCCAGCAGTTCGTATTCATCGAGGGGTGGCTACACCTTC
abundance: .; v_gene: TRBV10-3; d_gene: .; j_gene: TRBJ2-7; CDR3aa: CAISDRNFYEQYF; CDR3nt: TGTGCCATCAGTGACAGAAACTTCTACGAGCAGTACTTC